The 5 T cell receptor beta chains below all came from one sample that was sequenced in a study of somatic mutations in cytotoxic T cells in rheumatoid arthritis. Libraries were prepared by immunoSEQ multiplex PCR; TCRdb keeps only in-frame clonotypes and omits some of them. Here the sample spans over 6,500 clones, roughly 71% being singletons. What was sequenced was CD8+ T cells sorted from blood. The receptors were gathered from a man in his forties or fifties in good health.

The chain is built from TRBV28 and TRBJ2-3, with 8 bases aligning to TRBD2. The CDR3 totals 16 residues. J was trimmed by 1 base and V by 6 bases; bases with no gene match: 9. In germline, CDR1 is MDHEN, CDR2 SYDVKM. CDR3 DNA sequence: TGTGCCAGCAGCCCAGCAAGCGGGAGCGGCACAGATACGCAGTATTTT. The encoded protein is CASSPASGSGTDTQYF. Complete variable domain (other parts from reference TRBV28 and TRBJ2-3): DVKVTQSSRYLVKRTGEKVFLECVQDMDHENMFWYRQDPGLGLRLIYFSYDVKMKEKGDIPEGYSVSREKKERFSLILESASTNQTSMYLCASSPASGSGTDTQYFGPGTRLTVL.

The V gene is TRBV4-3, the J gene TRBJ1-3, with D uncertain. The germline V and J ends were trimmed by 0 bases and 0 bases, with 9 bases remaining between them. This CDR3 spans 16 amino acids. CDR1 is LGHNA, CDR2 YSLEER, per germline. The CDR3 region has the DNA TGCGCCAGCAGCCAAGATCTGGCCTACTCTGGAAACACCATATATTTT. Translating gives CASSQDLAYSGNTIYF.

The chain couples TRBV9 to TRBJ2-7; TRBD1 might be the D (6 bases). Germline values: CDR1 SGDLS, CDR2 YYNGEE. The germline V and J ends were trimmed by 0 bases and 2 bases, with 12 bases remaining between them. This CDR3 spans 15 amino acids. The CDR3 is CASSVDSSGAYEQYF. Written as DNA, the CDR3 is TGTGCCAGCAGCGTAGATAGCTCAGGGGCCTACGAGCAGTACTTC.

CDR3 nucleotides: TGTGCCAGCAGCCCGACGACTGTTACCGGGGAGCTGTTTTTT. Translated, it gives CASSPTTVTGELFF. This chain joins TRBV7-6 and TRBJ2-2; no definite D call. V was cut by 5 bases and J by 5 bases, with 12 bases left in between. Germline CDR1 is SGHVS and CDR2 is FNYEAQ. The CDR3 covers 14 residues.

This clone rates as large. Other DNA sequences in the sample encode the same CDR3. The J gene is TRBJ2-7, the V gene TRBV27; D perhaps matches TRBD1 (6 bases). The V end was cut by 2 bases, the J end by 0 bases, with 8 bases between. This CDR3 is built from 14 residues. Germline CDR1 is MNHEY and CDR2 is SMNVEV (reference sequence). The CDR3 nucleotides read TGTGCCAGCAGTTTACGGGACAACTCCTACGAGCAGTACTTC. Protein: CASSLRDNSYEQYF.